Sequencing of this T cell receptor (beta chain) was carried out in a study of PD-L1 blockade in urothelial cancer. Study observations and caveats: Tumor-associated TCR clones expanded more in blood at 3 weeks in patients with durable benefit.

Measured with immunoSEQ multiplex PCR; TCRdb has only the in-frame clones, and not every one. The sample lists 60,000 to 70,000 clones; 81% were seen once. About this clone itself: Its specificity is not known.

The time point is: pretreatment peripheral blood. Each patient presented with locally advanced or metastatic urothelial carcinoma. V shed 4 bases and J 2 bases; nucleotides not matched to a gene: 13. The CDR3 spans 17 residues. Germline CDR1 reads MDHEN; CDR2 reads SYDVKM. V usage is TRBV28 and J usage is TRBJ1-1; 7 nucleotides match TRBD1. Sequences were derived from PBMCs, sampled around atezolizumab (anti-PD-L1) treatment. The sequence derives from a man aged 65 to 85 with urothelial cancer. The CDR3 loop is CASSSTTDRAGNTEAFF. CDR3 nucleotides: TGTGCCAGCAGTTCGACAACAGACAGGGCGGGCAACACTGAAGCTTTCTTT.